Listed below are T cell receptor beta chains from one sample, sequenced in a study of identical twins. TCRdb used MiXCR to reprocess the 5' RACE reads, holding one entry per CDR3 protein. The sample holds roughly 350,000 distinct CDR3 sequences, roughly 9% seen once. The material sequenced was naive T cells sorted from blood. These receptors came from a woman aged 50 to 60 in good health. Both conserved end residues are part of each CDR3. The D gene is left open where the match is weak. Size tells how often a clone was seen (once, few, many) or the class of an expanded clone, and some rows leave it out.

12	TRBV27	NA	NA	TRBJ2-1	CASSRYYNEQFF	TGTGCCAGCAGTAGGTACTACAATGAGCAGTTCTTC
13	TRBV10-3	NA	NA	TRBJ2-1	CATRVSSRDEQFF	TGTGCCACTCGGGTCTCCTCGAGGGATGAGCAGTTCTTC
15	TRBV29-1	many	TRBD1	TRBJ1-2	CSVVQGGVQSYGYTF	TGCAGCGTTGTACAGGGGGGAGTACAGAGCTATGGCTACACCTTC
14	TRBV24-1	once	TRBD1	TRBJ1-1	CATSDPTGAGQAFF	TGTGCCACCAGTGACCCGACAGGGGCGGGTCAAGCTTTCTTT
14	TRBV6-2/TRBV6-3	many	TRBD2	TRBJ2-1	CASELAGVGNEQFF	TGTGCCAGTGAACTAGCGGGAGTAGGCAATGAGCAGTTCTTC
13	TRBV6-5	many	NA	TRBJ1-1	CASRPDGRTEAFF	TGTGCCAGCAGGCCGGACGGCCGGACTGAAGCTTTCTTT
16	TRBV5-1	many	NA	TRBJ2-2	CASSDPTVTNTGELFF	TGCGCCAGCAGCGACCCGACAGTGACGAACACCGGGGAGCTGTTTTTT
14	TRBV29-1	few	TRBD1	TRBJ1-1	CSVGTGTGSTEAFF	TGCAGCGTCGGGACCGGGACAGGGAGCACTGAAGCTTTCTTT
13	TRBV19	few	NA	TRBJ2-1	CASRTRGNNEQFF	TGTGCCAGTAGAACCCGGGGGAACAATGAGCAGTTCTTC
12	TRBV4-1	NA	NA	TRBJ2-1	CASSHNRDEQFF	TGCGCCAGCAGCCATAACAGGGATGAGCAGTTCTTC
14	TRBV7-9	NA	NA	TRBJ1-2	CASSLVGASYGYTF	TGTGCCAGCAGCTTAGTCGGGGCGTCCTATGGCTACACCTTC
14	TRBV28	few	TRBD1	TRBJ2-5	CASSLRDRQETQYF	TGTGCCAGCAGTCTCCGGGACAGGCAAGAGACCCAGTACTTC
15	TRBV25-1	few	TRBD2	TRBJ2-1	CATTWAGGPLNEQFF	TGTGCCACCACGTGGGCGGGAGGGCCTCTCAATGAGCAGTTCTTC
13	TRBV10-2	many	NA	TRBJ1-1	CASTPPGTDEAFF	TGCGCCAGTACTCCCCCGGGGACCGATGAAGCTTTCTTT
14	TRBV9	many	TRBD1	TRBJ2-1	CASSSGQGAYEQFF	TGTGCCAGCAGTTCCGGACAGGGGGCATATGAGCAGTTCTTC
13	TRBV12-3/TRBV12-4	few	NA	TRBJ2-3	CASSLTLSGTQYF	TGTGCCAGCAGTTTAACCCTTAGCGGTACGCAGTATTTT
18	TRBV14	few	TRBD2	TRBJ2-3	CASSQYRGLAGNTDTQYF	TGTGCCAGCAGCCAATACCGGGGACTAGCGGGGAACACAGATACGCAGTATTTT
14	TRBV6-6	NA	NA	TRBJ2-2	CASSYEDYLGELFF	TGTGCCAGCAGTTACGAAGACTACCTCGGGGAGCTGTTTTTT
14	TRBV9	few	TRBD2	TRBJ2-7	CASSFRTSPDEQYF	TGTGCCAGCAGCTTCAGGACTAGTCCCGACGAGCAGTACTTC
16	TRBV5-5	few	TRBD1	TRBJ2-1	CASSDPSQGAYNEQFF	TGTGCCAGCAGCGACCCGTCACAGGGGGCCTACAATGAGCAGTTCTTC
14	TRBV5-1	NA	NA	TRBJ2-1	CASSPHRGGVEQFF	TGCGCCAGCAGCCCCCATCGGGGCGGGGTAGAGCAGTTCTTC
11	TRBV12-3/TRBV12-4	few	NA	TRBJ2-3	CASSYGVHQYF	TGTGCCAGCAGTTACGGGGTTCATCAGTATTTT
15	TRBV10-3	NA	TRBD1	TRBJ1-3	CAISDRDRVGNTIYF	TGTGCCATCAGTGATCGAGACAGGGTCGGAAACACCATATATTTT
15	TRBV14	NA	NA	TRBJ2-1	CASSARGSSYNEQFF	TGTGCCAGCAGCGCCCGGGGGAGCTCCTACAATGAGCAGTTCTTC
15	TRBV30	NA	NA	TRBJ2-1	CAWTPGLAGLNEQFF	TGTGCCTGGACCCCGGGACTCGCGGGGTTAAATGAGCAGTTCTTC
13	TRBV20-1	NA	NA	TRBJ2-1	CSARRRSNNEQFF	TGCAGTGCTAGAAGGAGGTCCAACAATGAGCAGTTCTTC
17	TRBV12-5	NA	NA	TRBJ1-1	CASGLASGGPKRAEAFF	TGTGCTAGTGGTTTGGCCTCGGGGGGCCCGAAGCGGGCTGAAGCTTTCTTT
14	TRBV27	NA	NA	TRBJ1-5	CASSLGMANQPQHF	TGTGCCAGCAGTTTGGGCATGGCCAATCAGCCCCAGCATTTT
14	TRBV10-3	many	NA	TRBJ2-1	CAISPLATRNEQFF	TGTGCCATCAGTCCACTAGCAACACGCAATGAGCAGTTCTTC
13	TRBV7-8	NA	NA	TRBJ1-5	CASSLEVRGPQHF	TGTGCCAGCAGCTTAGAGGTTAGGGGGCCCCAGCATTTT
16	TRBV4-1	few	NA	TRBJ2-1	CASSQEAGSSYNEQFF	TGCGCCAGCAGCCAAGAAGCAGGGAGCTCCTACAATGAGCAGTTCTTC
16	TRBV7-6	few	NA	TRBJ2-3	CASSPRPAWGTDTQYF	TGTGCCAGCAGCCCCCGCCCTGCCTGGGGTACAGATACGCAGTATTTT
13	TRBV6-2/TRBV6-3	NA	NA	TRBJ2-5	CAIRAGGQETQYF	TGTGCCATCCGAGCCGGGGGGCAGGAGACCCAGTACTTC
14	TRBV12-3/TRBV12-4	few	NA	TRBJ2-2	CASSRRSGTGELFF	TGTGCCAGCAGCCGCCGGAGCGGGACCGGGGAGCTGTTTTTT
13	TRBV6-5	many	NA	TRBJ2-1	CASSYSKGLEQFF	TGTGCCAGCAGTTACTCGAAAGGTCTCGAGCAGTTCTTC
14	TRBV11-3	few	NA	TRBJ1-1	CASSPRLGGTEAFF	TGTGCCAGCAGCCCCCGATTAGGGGGCACTGAAGCTTTCTTT
15	TRBV3-1	many	NA	TRBJ1-2	CASSPSPGSGIGYTF	TGTGCCAGCAGCCCTTCCCCAGGTTCAGGCATTGGCTACACCTTC
16	TRBV7-8	NA	TRBD1	TRBJ1-2	CASSLGRDRLNYGYTF	TGTGCCAGCAGCTTAGGGAGGGACAGGCTCAACTATGGCTACACCTTC
14	TRBV5-1	few	TRBD1	TRBJ1-2	CASSLGDRQIGYTF	TGCGCCAGCAGTCTAGGGGACAGACAGATAGGCTACACCTTC
17	TRBV20-1	NA	TRBD2	TRBJ2-1	CSATLLLAGGFENEQFF	TGCAGTGCTACCCTTCTCCTCGCGGGAGGGTTTGAGAATGAGCAGTTCTTC
15	TRBV12-3/TRBV12-4	few	TRBD1	TRBJ2-1	CASRSTGGRWDEQFF	TGTGCCAGCAGGTCGACAGGGGGGAGATGGGATGAGCAGTTCTTC
16	TRBV4-1	few	NA	TRBJ2-3	CASSQGVGGAEDTQYF	TGCGCCAGCAGCCAGGGGGTTGGGGGAGCTGAAGATACGCAGTATTTT
17	TRBV12-3/TRBV12-4	many	TRBD1	TRBJ2-3	CASRSNRDRTFTDTQYF	TGTGCCAGCAGGTCCAACCGGGACAGGACCTTCACAGATACGCAGTATTTT
15	TRBV4-2	NA	NA	TRBJ2-5	CASSLSTSKSETQYF	TGTGCCAGCAGCCTATCGACTAGTAAGTCGGAGACCCAGTACTTC
14	TRBV4-1	NA	NA	TRBJ2-6	CASSGTSGANVLTF	TGCGCCAGCAGCGGGACTTCTGGGGCCAACGTCCTGACTTTC
15	TRBV3-1	NA	TRBD2	TRBJ2-5	CASSQELAGSRPQYF	TGTGCCAGCAGCCAAGAACTAGCGGGGAGTCGACCCCAGTACTTC
14	TRBV10-3	many	TRBD1	TRBJ1-3	CAISGTGSGNTIYF	TGTGCCATCAGTGGGACAGGATCTGGAAACACCATATATTTT
14	TRBV30	few	NA	TRBJ2-7	CAWSAPLAWAEQYF	TGTGCCTGGAGTGCCCCACTAGCCTGGGCGGAGCAGTACTTC
13	TRBV20-1	few	TRBD2	TRBJ2-7	CSAQREAAYEQYF	TGCAGTGCCCAGCGGGAGGCTGCCTACGAGCAGTACTTC
14	TRBV5-1	NA	NA	TRBJ2-1	CASSLEAGNNEQFF	TGCGCCAGCAGCTTGGAGGCAGGGAACAATGAGCAGTTCTTC
14	TRBV12-3/TRBV12-4	NA	NA	TRBJ1-1	CASRRTPTNTEAFF	TGTGCCAGCAGAAGGACACCCACGAACACTGAAGCTTTCTTT
14	TRBV7-9	NA	NA	TRBJ1-6	CASSFGQINSPLHF	TGTGCCAGCAGCTTTGGACAAATTAATTCACCCCTCCACTTT
13	TRBV5-1	NA	NA	TRBJ2-7	CASSAGQNYEQYF	TGCGCCAGCAGCGCGGGACAGAACTACGAGCAGTACTTC
14	TRBV20-1	NA	TRBD1	TRBJ1-3	CSARKGQGGNTIYF	TGCAGTGCTAGAAAGGGACAGGGGGGAAACACCATATATTTT
14	TRBV12-3/TRBV12-4	NA	TRBD1	TRBJ2-7	CASRTTGATYEQYF	TGTGCCAGCAGGACGACAGGGGCCACCTACGAGCAGTACTTC
19	TRBV4-1	NA	TRBD2	TRBJ2-3	CASSQESSSGRATSDTQYF	TGCGCCAGCAGCCAAGAATCGTCCAGCGGGAGGGCCACTTCAGATACGCAGTATTTT
12	TRBV20-1	few	NA	TRBJ1-2	CSAFDENYGYTF	TGCAGTGCCTTCGATGAGAACTATGGCTACACCTTC
14	TRBV5-1	few	NA	TRBJ2-3	CASSLRVQGDTQYF	TGCGCCAGCAGCTTGCGAGTCCAGGGAGATACGCAGTATTTT
17	TRBV5-5	NA	TRBD2	TRBJ2-2	CASSPGDSSGIPGELFF	TGTGCCAGCAGCCCGGGGGATTCTAGCGGGATTCCCGGGGAGCTGTTTTTT
15	TRBV24-1	few	NA	TRBJ2-1	CATSMRQENYNEQFF	TGTGCCACCAGTATGCGTCAGGAGAACTACAATGAGCAGTTCTTC